The 25 T cell receptor beta chains below come from one sample, sequenced in a study of cytomegalovirus exposure and HLA in healthy donors. In the PCR, 60 Vbeta and 13 Jbeta primers were used. Sequenced by immunoSEQ multiplex PCR; TCRdb stores in-frame clones only, minus some. The data show about 120,000 clones, 72% seen once. The sample comprised PBMCs. The receptors originated from a man aged 25 to 45 in good health and CMV-seronegative.

The rearrangement links TRBV5-8 to TRBJ2-7; D perhaps matches TRBD1 (6 bases). Trimming cost V 0 bases and J 2 bases, with 12 bases left between them. Germline assignment: CDR1 SGHTS and CDR2 YDEGEE. The CDR3 is made up of 15 amino acids. This CDR3 reads CASSLVQGSPYEQYF. The CDR3 DNA follows: TGTGCCAGCAGCTTGGTTCAGGGGTCCCCCTACGAGCAGTACTTC.

V usage is TRBV7-2 and J usage is TRBJ1-2; D unclear. Trimming took 2 bases from V and 6 from J, leaving 25 bases between them. This CDR3 has 18 residues. Germline V gene data show CDR1 as SGHTA and CDR2 as FQGNSA. Here the CDR3 DNA reads TGTGCCAGCAGCTTAAAATCTTCGGGATTCGGAGGGAGCCATGGCTACACCTTC. This gives the protein CASSLKSSGFGGSHGYTF.

CDR3 sequence: CASSLKGQNPNYGYTF. In DNA form, the CDR3 reads TGTGCCAGCAGTTTAAAAGGACAGAATCCTAACTATGGCTACACCTTC. The V gene is TRBV27, the J gene TRBJ1-2, with D maybe TRBD1 (6 bases). The V gene's germline CDR1 is MNHEY and CDR2 SMNVEV (reference sequence). V was shortened by 2 bases and J by 0 bases, with 13 bases between the two germline ends. CDR3 length: 16 residues.

The chain combines TRBV30 with TRBJ1-2; 11 bases line up with TRBD1. The CDR3 covers 15 residues. The V gene's germline CDR1 is GTSNPN and CDR2 SVGIG (reference sequence). The V gene end was trimmed by 2 bases and the J gene end by 2 bases; junction bases not matched to a gene: 4. CDR3 sequence reads: CAWSKRTGGNYGYTF. CDR3 bases: TGTGCCTGGAGTAAAAGGACAGGGGGCAACTATGGCTACACCTTC.

In its sample, this clone was seen once. The chain has TRBV28 and TRBJ1-3; the D gene is possibly TRBD1 (5 bases). Trimming stripped 4 bases from V and 7 bases from J, with 20 bases between. CDR3 length equals 16 residues. Looked up from germline, CDR1 is MDHEN and CDR2 is SYDVKM. The chain's CDR3 is CASSYTVGQGWNTIYF. In DNA form, the CDR3 reads TGTGCCAGCAGTTACACGGTGGGGCAGGGTTGGAACACCATATATTTT. Full variable domain (missing parts from reference TRBV28 and TRBJ1-3): DVKVTQSSRYLVKRTGEKVFLECVQDMDHENMFWYRQDPGLGLRLIYFSYDVKMKEKGDIPEGYSVSREKKERFSLILESASTNQTSMYLCASSYTVGQGWNTIYFGEGSWLTVV.

The genes are TRBV7-3 and TRBJ2-3; D is possibly TRBD2 (6 bases). The CDR3 is 16 amino acids. Trimming took 5 bases from V and 0 from J, leaving 15 bases between them. Germline V gene sequence: CDR1 SGHTA, CDR2 FQGTGA. The CDR3 coding sequence is TGTGCCAGCAGCCCCCTGGGCGGGGCTAGCACAGATACGCAGTATTTT. Its translation: CASSPLGGASTDTQYF.

This chain uses TRBV7-9 with TRBJ2-5; the D gene is possibly TRBD2 (5 bases). The DNA end lines up better with TRBJ2-7; the J call may be wrong. This CDR3 has 18 residues. The germline gives CDR1 SEHNR, CDR2 FQNEAQ (reference sequence). The CDR3 nucleotides are TGTGCCAGCAGCCTTTCGATTTTGAGCCCCGGGAACTCCTACGAGCAGTACTTC. This encodes CASSLSILSPGNSYEQYF.

The rearrangement uses TRBV7-2 and TRBJ2-7, with TRBD2 matching over 7 bases. Germline CDR1 SGHTA, CDR2 FQGNSA. The CDR3 loop spans 13 amino acids. Trimming took 4 bases from V and 6 from J; bases not matched to a gene: 6. The CDR3 sequence is CASSSLGGVEQYF. CDR3 nucleotides: TGTGCCAGCAGCTCACTGGGGGGGGTCGAGCAGTACTTC.

This rearrangement joins TRBV29-1 to TRBJ1-4, with D possibly TRBD1 on 5 matching bases. V lost 1 base, J lost 7 bases, and 16 bases lay in between. The germline gives CDR1 SQVTM, CDR2 ANQGSEA. CDR3 length: 15 amino acids. The CDR3 DNA sequence: TGCAGCGTTGAAGGGACGGTAGGGCAGGGTGAAAAACTGTTTTTT. Translated: CSVEGTVGQGEKLFF.

This chain connects TRBV9 to TRBJ1-1; TRBD1 agrees at 9 bases. Germline V gives CDR1 SGDLS, CDR2 YYNGEE. This CDR3 is built from 15 residues. Losses at the gene ends were 4 bases for V and 4 bases for J; bases not matched to a gene: 8. The DNA for the CDR3 is TGTGCCAGCAGCATGAACCCGACAGGGGGCACTGAAGCTTTCTTT. This encodes CASSMNPTGGTEAFF.

This chain joins TRBV28 and TRBJ1-1; 9 bases align to TRBD1. Unmatched junction bases numbered 9, after V lost 3 bases and J lost 7 bases. The CDR3 length is 15 residues. CDR1 and CDR2 (germline): MDHEN, SYDVKM. The CDR3 here is CASSFGTGSFFEAFF. The DNA of the CDR3 is TGTGCCAGCAGTTTTGGGACAGGGAGTTTCTTTGAAGCTTTCTTT.

V gene TRBV5-1 combines with J gene TRBJ1-1; 7 nucleotides align to TRBD1. The CDR3 has 16 amino acids. V dropped 2 bases and J dropped 5; count of bases not matched to a gene: 12. In germline, CDR1 is SGHRS, CDR2 YFSETQ. CDR3 DNA: TGCGCCAGCAGCTTAGATCCCCAGGGGGATGGGACTGAAGCTTTCTTT. Residues: CASSLDPQGDGTEAFF.

The sample holds one count of this clone. This rearrangement joins TRBV2 to TRBJ2-7; 7 positions agree with TRBD1. J lost 2 bases, V lost 9 bases, and 10 bases had no gene match. Germline V lookup: CDR1 SNHLY, CDR2 FYNNEI. The CDR3 extends over 14 amino acids. In DNA, the CDR3 is TGTGCCAGTTACTATACCGGGACAGCCTACGAGCAGTACTTC. It encodes CASYYTGTAYEQYF.

The chain links TRBV5-5 to TRBJ2-7; the D gene is possibly TRBD1 (6 bases). V was cut by 1 base and J by 5 bases, with 13 bases left in between. The CDR3 totals 14 residues. Germline V CDR1 and CDR2: SGHKS, YYEKEE (reference sequence). DNA for the CDR3: TGTGCCAGCAGCTTGATACAGGGCCCCCACGAGCAGTACTTC. Residues: CASSLIQGPHEQYF.

V gene TRBV7-2 combines with J gene TRBJ2-3, with D possibly being TRBD1 (6 bases). CDR1 and CDR2 (germline): SGHTA, FQGNSA. The germline V and J ends were trimmed by 0 bases and 1 base, with 14 bases remaining between them. The CDR3 consists of 17 residues. The CDR3 coding sequence is TGTGCCAGCAGCTTAGCGGCTGGGGGCGCCGGCACAGATACGCAGTATTTT. Amino acid sequence: CASSLAAGGAGTDTQYF.

The rearrangement links TRBV6-6 to TRBJ2-3; weak D call: TRBD1 (5 bases). Trimming removed 2 bases from V and 5 bases from J, with 17 bases in between. The CDR3 runs 16 residues. Germline CDR1 and CDR2: MNHNY and SVGAGI (reference sequence). CDR3 amino acids: CASSYGGSGMGDTQYF. The CDR3 nucleotides read TGTGCCAGCAGTTACGGTGGGTCAGGGATGGGAGATACGCAGTATTTT.

V gene TRBV5-1 combines with J gene TRBJ2-3, with 9 bases matching TRBD1. CDR1 SGHRS and CDR2 YFSETQ come from the germline V gene. The CDR3 sequence is 13 residues long. J lost 6 bases, V lost 4 bases, and 3 bases had no gene match. CDR3: CASSLGQGDTQYF. The CDR3, as DNA: TGCGCCAGCAGCCTCGGACAGGGGGATACGCAGTATTTT.

The J gene is TRBJ2-5, the V gene TRBV5-1; D may be TRBD2 (6 bases). The DNA end lines up better with TRBJ2-7; the J call may be wrong. The CDR3 consists of 17 residues. CDR1 is SGHRS, CDR2 YFSETQ, per germline. CDR3 in DNA: TGCGCCAGCAGCCTGGGGTTCGCGGGGAAAAGCTCCTACGAGCAGTACTTC. It specifies CASSLGFAGKSSYEQYF.

The chain carries TRBV2 and TRBJ2-5, with 12 bases that match TRBD2. The CDR3 is made up of 14 amino acids. J gave up 1 base and V 10 bases, and 4 bases lay outside the gene matches. Per the germline V gene, CDR1 is SNHLY and CDR2 is FYNNEI. The CDR3 nucleotides are TGTGCCACCCGACTAGCGGGGGCCCAAGAGACCCAGTACTTC. The encoded protein is CATRLAGAQETQYF.

The chain carries TRBV7-6 and TRBJ1-1; 8 positions agree with TRBD1. This CDR3 spans 18 amino acids. Germline loops: CDR1 SGHVS, CDR2 FNYEAQ. Trimming cost V 0 bases and J 0 bases; bases outside gene matches: 9. The CDR3 coding sequence is TGTGCCAGCAGCTTAGCCCCAGGGGGCGAAGGAGTGAACACTGAAGCTTTCTTT. This codes for CASSLAPGGEGVNTEAFF.

This sequence joins TRBV4-1 and TRBJ1-2; maybe TRBD1 (6 bases). CDR1 is MGHRA, CDR2 YSYEKL, per germline. The CDR3 has 18 amino acids. V dropped 0 bases and J dropped 2 bases, with 19 bases sitting between them. CDR3 sequence: CASSQDSPYRTANYGYTF. CDR3 coding DNA: TGCGCCAGCAGCCAAGATTCCCCCTACCGGACAGCCAACTATGGCTACACCTTC.

The chain employs TRBV7-7 and TRBJ2-5; 11 bases are a match to TRBD2. The CDR3 totals 15 residues. The V segment lost 4 bases and the J segment 2 bases; nucleotides outside the gene matches: 3. From germline, CDR1 is SSHAT and CDR2 FNYEAQ (reference sequence). This chain's CDR3 is CASSYGTSGQETQYF. CDR3 DNA sequence: TGTGCCAGCAGCTACGGGACTAGCGGTCAAGAGACCCAGTACTTC.

The V gene is TRBV28, the J gene TRBJ1-5; D is perhaps TRBD1 (6 bases). CDR3 length: 13 amino acids. V was pared by 5 bases and J by 7 bases, with 12 bases between. The germline CDR1 and CDR2 sequences are MDHEN and SYDVKM. This CDR3 is CASSRGSRQPQHF. In DNA, the CDR3 is TGTGCCAGCAGTAGGGGGTCAAGGCAGCCCCAGCATTTT. Supplemented by reference TRBV28 and TRBJ1-5, the full variable domain reads DVKVTQSSRYLVKRTGEKVFLECVQDMDHENMFWYRQDPGLGLRLIYFSYDVKMKEKGDIPEGYSVSREKKERFSLILESASTNQTSMYLCASSRGSRQPQHFGDGTRLSIL.

This clone showed up just once. The V call is TRBV5-1, the J call TRBJ1-1, with TRBD1 matching 7 bases. This CDR3 has 15 residues. V trimming: 4 bases; J trimming: 1 base; junction bases outside the gene matches: 7. Germline CDR1 reads SGHRS; CDR2 reads YFSETQ. Here the CDR3 reads CASSDVTGENTEAFF. The DNA for the CDR3 is TGCGCCAGCAGCGACGTCACAGGGGAGAACACTGAAGCTTTCTTT.

J is TRBJ2-1 and V is TRBV13; TRBD2 matches 11 bases. Germline V gene data show CDR1 as PRHDT and CDR2 as FYEKMQ (reference sequence). Trimming took 5 bases from V and 9 from J; bases not matched to a gene: 9. The CDR3 loop spans 15 amino acids. DNA for the CDR3: TGTGCCAGCAGCCCCGGACTAGCGGGCTCGAGTGAGCAGTTCTTC. This codes for CASSPGLAGSSEQFF.